One and the same sample provided the 26 T cell receptor beta chains below, sequenced in a study of cytomegalovirus exposure and HLA in healthy donors. The PCR made use of 60 Vbeta and 13 Jbeta primers. Measured with immunoSEQ multiplex PCR; TCRdb has only the in-frame clones, and not every one. The table has some 150,000 clones, over 80% seen once. Sequenced sample: PBMCs. These receptors all stem from a woman in her forties or fifties in good health and CMV-seropositive.

The V and J genes are TRBV7-2 and TRBJ2-7, with D perhaps TRBD2 (6 bases). The CDR3 is 15 amino acids. Looked up from germline, CDR1 is SGHTA and CDR2 is FQGNSA. The germline V and J ends were trimmed by 3 bases and 1 base, with 13 bases remaining between them. DNA of the CDR3: TGTGCCAGCAGCTTCAGACTAGGTCGGTCCTACGAGCAGTACTTC. This encodes CASSFRLGRSYEQYF.

This clone has more than one count but fewer than ten. The V and J genes are TRBV7-3 and TRBJ1-1; the D gene is possibly TRBD1 (5 bases). The CDR3 runs to 12 residues. V shed 9 bases and J shed 6 bases, with 14 bases lying between them. From germline, CDR1 is SGHTA and CDR2 FQGTGA. The CDR3 sequence: CASLEGKAEAFF. Here the CDR3 DNA reads TGTGCCAGTTTGGAGGGGAAAGCTGAAGCTTTCTTT.

The chain recombines TRBV28 with TRBJ2-5; possibly TRBD1 for D (6 bases). This CDR3 spans 14 amino acids. Trimming removed 5 bases at V and 5 bases at J, with 15 bases between. The germline gives CDR1 MDHEN, CDR2 SYDVKM. This CDR3 is CASSLNRVRETQYF. DNA for the CDR3: TGTGCCAGCAGTCTAAACAGGGTACGGGAGACCCAGTACTTC.

The chain carries TRBV27 and TRBJ1-2; no clear D. The CDR3 runs 15 residues. Germline V gene sequence: CDR1 MNHEY, CDR2 SMNVEV (reference sequence). V gave up 6 bases and J gave up 0 bases, with 14 bases separating them. The DNA for the CDR3 is TGTGCCAGCAGGGGTACCGCTGCGGCTAACTATGGCTACACCTTC. This sequence encodes CASRGTAAANYGYTF.

The CDR3 here is CASSVEGATNEKLFF. In DNA, the CDR3 is TGTGCCAGCAGCGTAGAAGGGGCGACTAATGAAAAACTGTTTTTT. The chain is built from TRBV9 and TRBJ1-4; a possible D gene is TRBD1 (5 bases). The CDR3 loop spans 15 amino acids. V was shortened by 0 bases and J by 2 bases, with 8 bases between the two germline ends. CDR1 is SGDLS, CDR2 YYNGEE, per germline.

This sequence joins TRBV29-1 and TRBJ1-2, with 7 bases fitting TRBD1. Germline V gene data show CDR1 as SQVTM and CDR2 as ANQGSEA. The CDR3 length is 14 residues. V lost 2 bases and J lost 5; bases outside the gene matches: 8. CDR3 sequence reads: CSVENLGQAYGYTF. CDR3 in DNA: TGCAGCGTTGAAAACCTTGGACAGGCATATGGCTACACCTTC.

The V gene is TRBV4-2, the J gene TRBJ2-1; perhaps TRBD2 as D (5 bases). CDR3 length: 13 amino acids. CDR1 is LGHNA, CDR2 YNFKEQ, per germline. V lost 5 bases and J lost 6, with 11 bases in between. The CDR3 nucleotides are TGTGCCAGCAGCTCGCGGACTGCCAATGAGCAGTTCTTC. Protein sequence: CASSSRTANEQFF.

V is TRBV7-8 and J is TRBJ2-5, with D possibly being TRBD1 (5 bases). This CDR3 is 16 amino acids long. Germline V gene lookup returns CDR1 SGHVS and CDR2 FQNEAQ. V lost 3 bases, J lost 1 base, and 15 bases lay in between. Written as DNA, the CDR3 is TGTGCCAGCAGCTTCTACTCAGGGCGATCCCAAGAGACCCAGTACTTC. Residues: CASSFYSGRSQETQYF.

The rearrangement links TRBV29-1 to TRBJ2-3; TRBD2 is a possible D gene (5 bases). CDR3 length: 14 amino acids. The germline V gene encodes CDR1 SQVTM and CDR2 ANQGSEA. Trimming shortened V by 4 bases and J by 2 bases, and 13 bases separated the two germline ends. CDR3 nucleotide sequence: TGCAGCGTTGGAGGGCCTTCATACACAGATACGCAGTATTTT. As protein: CSVGGPSYTDTQYF.

V usage is TRBV5-4 and J usage is TRBJ2-5; TRBD1 matches at 10 bases. The end of the DNA fits TRBJ2-7 better, so the J call may be wrong. This CDR3 has 14 amino acids. The germline V gene encodes CDR1 SGHNT and CDR2 YYREEE (reference sequence). The CDR3 here is CASSPRQGAYEQYF. CDR3 DNA: TGTGCCAGCAGCCCGAGACAGGGGGCTTACGAGCAGTACTTC.

The chain recombines TRBV7-2 with TRBJ2-7; D perhaps matches TRBD2 (5 bases). V was trimmed by 5 bases and J by 1 base, leaving 9 bases between them. Germline CDR1 reads SGHTA; CDR2 reads FQGNSA. The CDR3 runs to 13 residues. The CDR3 sequence is CASSLPGSYEQYF. CDR3 nucleotides: TGTGCCAGCAGCCTACCGGGGTCCTACGAGCAGTACTTC.

The chain carries TRBV5-1 and TRBJ1-4, with D possibly TRBD1 on 6 matching bases. Germline V gene data show CDR1 as SGHRS and CDR2 as YFSETQ. The CDR3 spans 14 residues. V was pared by 0 bases and J by 8 bases, with 11 bases between. The CDR3: CASSLDREGEKLFF. Written as DNA, the CDR3 is TGCGCCAGCAGCTTGGACAGGGAGGGAGAAAAACTGTTTTTT.

The chain combines TRBV28 with TRBJ2-5; 9 positions agree with TRBD1. Matching the DNA end better, TRBJ2-7 makes the J call doubtful. CDR3 length: 14 residues. Germline assignment: CDR1 MDHEN and CDR2 SYDVKM. The CDR3 nucleotides read TGTGCCAGCAATTACGGGACAGGGATATACGAGCAGTACTTC. Its translation is CASNYGTGIYEQYF.

CDR3 nucleotide sequence: TGTGCCAGCAGCTCAACAGAAAATTCACCCCTCCACTTT. This codes for CASSSTENSPLHF. V gene TRBV7-8 combines with J gene TRBJ1-6; D is uncertain. The CDR3 is 13 amino acids. Germline loops: CDR1 SGHVS, CDR2 FQNEAQ. V lost 4 bases and J lost 7, with 8 bases in between.

The gene calls are TRBV27 and TRBJ1-6, with TRBD1 matching 7 bases. The CDR3 spans 15 residues. J gave up 10 bases and V 2 bases, and 8 bases lay outside the gene matches. Looked up from germline, CDR1 is MNHEY and CDR2 is SMNVEV (reference sequence). The CDR3 DNA reads as TGTGCCAGCAGTTTAGTAACAGGGGTCGGCTCACCCCTCCACTTT. Protein: CASSLVTGVGSPLHF.

The rearrangement uses TRBV7-2 and TRBJ2-7, with a weak D call TRBD1 (5 bases). In germline, CDR1 is SGHTA, CDR2 FQGNSA. Trimming removed 4 bases from V and 4 bases from J, with 17 bases in between. The CDR3 totals 15 residues. The CDR3 DNA sequence: TGTGCCAGCAGCTCCTCCCAGGGTTCCTATTACGAGCAGTACTTC. This sequence encodes CASSSSQGSYYEQYF.

This sequence joins TRBV2 and TRBJ1-1; TRBD1 matches at 8 bases. J lost 5 bases, V lost 5 bases, and 4 bases had no gene match. The germline V gene has CDR1 SNHLY and CDR2 FYNNEI. There are 13 residues in the CDR3. CDR3: CASSTGGWTEAFF. The CDR3 DNA follows: TGTGCCAGCAGTACAGGGGGTTGGACTGAAGCTTTCTTT.

This clone has a single count. This sequence joins TRBV7-8 and TRBJ1-4; D is undetermined. CDR3 size: 15 residues. Germline V lookup: CDR1 SGHVS, CDR2 FQNEAQ. Trimming left V 5 bases short and J 8 bases short, with 18 bases between. The CDR3 is CASSQSTGEREKLFF. CDR3 sequence (DNA): TGTGCCAGCAGCCAGAGTACGGGTGAAAGGGAAAAACTGTTTTTT.

The chain recombines TRBV2 with TRBJ2-3; 8 bases line up with TRBD2. Germline V lookup: CDR1 SNHLY, CDR2 FYNNEI. With 9 bases clipped from V and 2 bases from J, the junction kept 7 bases outside the gene matches. This CDR3 is 14 amino acids long. The CDR3, as DNA: TGTGCCAGTGCAGCGGGGGTTAACACAGATACGCAGTATTTT. This sequence encodes CASAAGVNTDTQYF.

In this sample, this clone turned up a few times. The chain uses TRBV5-1 and TRBJ1-2, with a weak D call TRBD1 (5 bases). The V gene's germline CDR1 is SGHRS and CDR2 YFSETQ. CDR3 length equals 15 residues. V lost 0 bases to trimming and J lost 1 base, with 10 bases between them. DNA for the CDR3: TGCGCCAGCAGCTTGGTTCTGGGGGGTAACTATGGCTACACCTTC. It translates to CASSLVLGGNYGYTF.

The chain uses TRBV11-2 and TRBJ1-6; 7 positions agree with TRBD1. Germline V gives CDR1 SGHAT, CDR2 FQNNGV. Unmatched junction bases numbered 10, after V lost 2 bases and J lost 6 bases. The CDR3 sequence is 17 residues long. The CDR3 nucleotides read TGTGCCAGCAGCTTACTGGGTCAGGGGGTAGCTAATTCACCCCTCCACTTT. It codes for CASSLLGQGVANSPLHF.

The chain links TRBV9 to TRBJ1-4, with a weak D call TRBD1 (5 bases). Germline-derived CDR1 and CDR2 are SGDLS and YYNGEE. CDR3 length equals 16 residues. Trimming stripped 0 bases from V and 2 bases from J, with 11 bases between. CDR3 DNA sequence: TGTGCCAGCAGCGTAGGGGGGGTTCGGACTAATGAAAAACTGTTTTTT. Encoded protein: CASSVGGVRTNEKLFF.

The chain links TRBV5-4 to TRBJ1-2, with TRBD1 identical over 12 bases. The CDR3 runs 14 residues. Germline V gene sequence: CDR1 SGHNT, CDR2 YYREEE (reference sequence). With V trimmed by 3 bases and J by 7 bases, 4 bases remained unmatched. The CDR3, as DNA: TGTGCCAGCAGCTCGGGACAGGGGGCCTTTGGCTACACCTTC. Amino acid sequence: CASSSGQGAFGYTF.

This clone was found a few times. Here the CDR3 reads CASRETESYNEQFF. The CDR3 nucleotides read TGTGCCAGCCGGGAAACGGAATCCTACAATGAGCAGTTCTTC. This chain connects TRBV7-2 to TRBJ2-1; a weak D match, TRBD2 (5 bases). The CDR3 extends over 14 amino acids. The germline gives CDR1 SGHTA, CDR2 FQGNSA. V was pared by 8 bases and J by 1 base, with 12 bases between. The full variable domain, in which reference TRBV7-2 and TRBJ2-1 provide the parts outside the CDR3, is GAGVSQSPSNKVTEKGKDVELRCDPISGHTALYWYRQSLGQGLEFLIYFQGNSAPDKSGLPSDRFSAERTGGSVSTLTIQRTQQEDSAVYLCASRETESYNEQFFGPGTRLTVL.

The rearrangement links TRBV14 to TRBJ2-1; 9 nucleotides align to TRBD1. The V segment lost 4 bases and the J segment 4 bases; nucleotides outside the gene matches: 5. This CDR3 comprises 15 residues. CDR1 and CDR2 (germline): SGHDN, FVKESK. CDR3 sequence: CASSRGQGSYNEQFF. CDR3 DNA: TGTGCCAGCAGCCGGGGACAGGGCAGTTACAATGAGCAGTTCTTC.

V and J are TRBV6-1 and TRBJ2-3, with TRBD2 identical over 8 bases. With V trimmed by 7 bases and J by 1 base, 7 bases remained unmatched. Germline V lookup: CDR1 MNHNS, CDR2 SASEGT. The CDR3 spans 15 residues. The CDR3 loop is CASIFGAGGTDTQYF. DNA of the CDR3: TGTGCCAGCATCTTTGGAGCGGGGGGCACAGATACGCAGTATTTT.